This entry describes one T cell receptor beta chain. Unique molecular identifiers were used in preparing the TCRbeta library. MiXCR was run by TCRdb on the PCR reads, yielding one entry per CDR3 protein. This sample carries over 200,000 distinct CDR3 sequences, roughly a tenth of them seen once, and the ten largest clones take approximately 30%. This record belongs to a study of T-cell reconstitution after alpha-beta-depleted transplantation in children. Germline CDR1 KGHDR, CDR2 SFDVKD. After removal of 3 bases from V and 2 bases from J, the junction contained 8 bases not matched to a gene. The CDR3 is 16 residues long.

This clonotype was sampled from a child less than two years old with acute myeloid leukemia, due to receive a stem cell transplant. Sample: PBMCs, taken before TCRalphabeta/CD19-depleted stem cell transplant. The chain is built from TRBV24-1 and TRBJ1-2; 7 bases line up with TRBD1. The CDR3 protein is CATSDPSQGFNYGYTF. The CDR3 nucleotides read TGTGCCACCAGTGATCCGTCACAGGGGTTCAACTATGGCTACACCTTC.